This is a list of T cell receptor beta chains from one sample in a study of Graves' ophthalmopathy and Graves' hyperthyroidism. TCRdb re-analysed the multiplex PCR reads in MiXCR, keeping a single row per CDR3 protein. Of approximately 1.2 million distinct CDR3 sequences in the sample, about 38% were seen once. The sequencing input was peripheral blood or thyroid tissue (not recorded which). The source of these receptors is an adult man with Graves' hyperthyroidism. CDR3s leave out the opening cysteine and the closing phenylalanine or tryptophan.

CDR3 protein: SVDKASGLLTDTQY; V gene: TRBV29-1; J gene: TRBJ2-3
CDR3 protein: ATRDGSILNTEAF; V gene: TRBV19; J gene: TRBJ1-1
CDR3 protein: SARDSRGSFHEQY; V gene: TRBV20-1; J gene: TRBJ2-7
CDR3 protein: ASIPQGQPKETQY; V gene: TRBV5-1; J gene: TRBJ2-5
CDR3 protein: ASSFDTGVGANVLT; V gene: TRBV5-1; J gene: TRBJ2-6
CDR3 protein: ASSQYPGLSYEQY; V gene: TRBV4-1; J gene: TRBJ2-7
CDR3 protein: AASSRGTAGLALH; V gene: TRBV15; J gene: TRBJ1-6
CDR3 protein: SLGDTRQETQY; V gene: TRBV29-1; J gene: TRBJ2-5
CDR3 protein: SARAPRDILWEYGYT; V gene: TRBV20-1; J gene: TRBJ1-2
CDR3 protein: ASRSRFSGGNTEAF; V gene: TRBV5-6; J gene: TRBJ1-1
CDR3 protein: SARVGPNEKLF; V gene: TRBV20-1; J gene: TRBJ1-4
CDR3 protein: ASSVGLAGIDEQY; V gene: TRBV5-1; J gene: TRBJ2-7
CDR3 protein: ASSYSGTGDVETQY; V gene: TRBV6-6; J gene: TRBJ2-5
CDR3 protein: ASSRTVETGELF; V gene: TRBV12-3/TRBV12-4; J gene: TRBJ2-2
CDR3 protein: ATSRGQGAYEQY; V gene: TRBV15; J gene: TRBJ2-7
CDR3 protein: ASSLSRSSNQPQH; V gene: TRBV27; J gene: TRBJ1-5
CDR3 protein: ASSYSGTASGMQY; V gene: TRBV6-6; J gene: TRBJ2-7
CDR3 protein: ASLPGRGEHEQY; V gene: TRBV2; J gene: TRBJ2-7
CDR3 protein: ASSRTSYGYT; V gene: TRBV2; J gene: TRBJ1-2
CDR3 protein: SVEDEEGTQY; V gene: TRBV29-1; J gene: TRBJ2-5
CDR3 protein: ASRHTGWQETQY; V gene: TRBV7-9; J gene: TRBJ2-5
CDR3 protein: AISEWGYGASSYEQY; V gene: TRBV10-3; J gene: TRBJ2-7
CDR3 protein: ASGPDSGANVLT; V gene: TRBV6-5; J gene: TRBJ2-6
CDR3 protein: ASSPTIGGGRTYGYT; V gene: TRBV4-3; J gene: TRBJ1-2
CDR3 protein: ASSQEGSSGAGETQY; V gene: TRBV7-9; J gene: TRBJ2-5
CDR3 protein: ASSDRTGLVNTEAF; V gene: TRBV9; J gene: TRBJ1-1
CDR3 protein: ASSQVGTGSNQPQH; V gene: TRBV4-3; J gene: TRBJ1-5
CDR3 protein: ASSELGRVTEAF; V gene: TRBV6-1; J gene: TRBJ1-1
CDR3 protein: ASGRGTGGASGYT; V gene: TRBV9; J gene: TRBJ1-2
CDR3 protein: ASSTLFGCT; V gene: TRBV12-3/TRBV12-4; J gene: TRBJ1-2
CDR3 protein: SARGTADQSQY; V gene: TRBV20-1; J gene: TRBJ2-7
CDR3 protein: ASSMNSRETQY; V gene: TRBV19; J gene: TRBJ2-5
CDR3 protein: AISEPGTGGGYT; V gene: TRBV10-3; J gene: TRBJ1-2